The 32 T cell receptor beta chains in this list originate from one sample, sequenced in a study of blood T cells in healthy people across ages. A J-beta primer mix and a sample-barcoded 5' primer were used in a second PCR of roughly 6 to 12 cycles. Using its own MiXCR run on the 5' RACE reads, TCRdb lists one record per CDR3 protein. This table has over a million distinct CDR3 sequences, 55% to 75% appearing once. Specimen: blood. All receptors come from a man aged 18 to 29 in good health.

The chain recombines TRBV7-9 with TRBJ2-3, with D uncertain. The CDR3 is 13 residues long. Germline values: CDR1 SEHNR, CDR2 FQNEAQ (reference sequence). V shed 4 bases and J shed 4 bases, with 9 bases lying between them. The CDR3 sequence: CASSSTIADTQYF. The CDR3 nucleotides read TGTGCCAGCAGCTCCACTATAGCAGATACGCAGTATTTT.

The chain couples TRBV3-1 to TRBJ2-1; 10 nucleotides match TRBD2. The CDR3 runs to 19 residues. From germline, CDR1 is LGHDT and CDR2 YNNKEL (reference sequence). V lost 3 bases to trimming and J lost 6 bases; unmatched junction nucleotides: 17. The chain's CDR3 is CASSHRPGTSADPFNEQFF. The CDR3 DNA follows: TGTGCCAGCAGCCACCGACCCGGGACTAGCGCAGACCCTTTCAATGAGCAGTTCTTC.

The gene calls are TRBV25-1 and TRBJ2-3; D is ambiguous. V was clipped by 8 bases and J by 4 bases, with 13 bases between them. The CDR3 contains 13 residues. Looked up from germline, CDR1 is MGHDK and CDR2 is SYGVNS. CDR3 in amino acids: CASDGDIADTQYF. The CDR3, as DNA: TGTGCCAGCGACGGTGACATCGCAGATACGCAGTATTTT.

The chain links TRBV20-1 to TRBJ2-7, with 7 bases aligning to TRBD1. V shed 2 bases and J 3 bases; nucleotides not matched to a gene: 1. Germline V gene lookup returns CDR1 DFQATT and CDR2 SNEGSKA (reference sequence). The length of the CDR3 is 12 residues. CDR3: CSARNRGYEQYF. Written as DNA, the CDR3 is TGCAGTGCTAGAAACAGGGGCTACGAGCAGTACTTC.

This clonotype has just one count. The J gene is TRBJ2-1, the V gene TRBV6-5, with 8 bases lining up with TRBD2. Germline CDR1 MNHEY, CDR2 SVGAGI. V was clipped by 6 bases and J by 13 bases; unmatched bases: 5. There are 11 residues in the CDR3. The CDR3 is CASSYSGIQFF. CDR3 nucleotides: TGTGCCAGCAGCTATAGCGGGATTCAGTTCTTC.

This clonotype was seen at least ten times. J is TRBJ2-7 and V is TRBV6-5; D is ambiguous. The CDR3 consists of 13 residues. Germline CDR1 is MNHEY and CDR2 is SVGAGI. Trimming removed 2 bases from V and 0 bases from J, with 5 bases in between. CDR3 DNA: TGTGCCAGCAGTTACGCGAGCTCCTACGAGCAGTACTTC. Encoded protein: CASSYASSYEQYF.

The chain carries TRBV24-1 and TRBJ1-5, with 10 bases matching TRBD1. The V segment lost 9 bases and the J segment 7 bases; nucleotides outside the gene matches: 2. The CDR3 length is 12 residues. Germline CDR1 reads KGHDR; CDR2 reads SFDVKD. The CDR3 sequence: CATGTGDQPQHF. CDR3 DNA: TGTGCCACCGGGACAGGGGACCAGCCCCAGCATTTT.

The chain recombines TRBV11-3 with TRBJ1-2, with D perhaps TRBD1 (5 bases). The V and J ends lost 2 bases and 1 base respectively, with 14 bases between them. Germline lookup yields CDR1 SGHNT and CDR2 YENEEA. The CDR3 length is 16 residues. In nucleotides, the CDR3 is TGTGCCAGCAGCTTAAGGTCCAGGGTCAATAACTATGGCTACACCTTC. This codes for CASSLRSRVNNYGYTF.

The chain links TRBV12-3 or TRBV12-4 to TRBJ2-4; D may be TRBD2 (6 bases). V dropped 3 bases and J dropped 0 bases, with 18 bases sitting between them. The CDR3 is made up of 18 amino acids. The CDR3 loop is CASSFGRGGSLAKNIQYF. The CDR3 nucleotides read TGTGCCAGCAGTTTTGGGCGGGGTGGCAGTCTAGCCAAAAACATTCAGTACTTC.

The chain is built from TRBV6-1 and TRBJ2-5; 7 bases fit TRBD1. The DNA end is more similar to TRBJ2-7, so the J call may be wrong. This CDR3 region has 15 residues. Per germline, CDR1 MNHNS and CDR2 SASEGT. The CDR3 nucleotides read TGTGCCAGCAGTGAAGGCTGGGACAGCCTCTACGAGCAGTACTTC. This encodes CASSEGWDSLYEQYF.

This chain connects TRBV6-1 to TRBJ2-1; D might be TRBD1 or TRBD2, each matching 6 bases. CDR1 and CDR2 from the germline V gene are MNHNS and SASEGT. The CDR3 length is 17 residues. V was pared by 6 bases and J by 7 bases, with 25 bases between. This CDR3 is CASSRRPMGGPENEQFF. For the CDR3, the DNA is TGTGCCAGCAGCCGACGACCAATGGGGGGCCCGGAAAATGAGCAGTTCTTC.

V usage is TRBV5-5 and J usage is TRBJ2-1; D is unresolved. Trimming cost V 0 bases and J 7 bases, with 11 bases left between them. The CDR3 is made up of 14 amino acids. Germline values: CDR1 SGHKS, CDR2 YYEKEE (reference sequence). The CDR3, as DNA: TGTGCCAGCAGCTTGGTAGTAGTAGGGAATGAGCAGTTCTTC. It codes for CASSLVVVGNEQFF.

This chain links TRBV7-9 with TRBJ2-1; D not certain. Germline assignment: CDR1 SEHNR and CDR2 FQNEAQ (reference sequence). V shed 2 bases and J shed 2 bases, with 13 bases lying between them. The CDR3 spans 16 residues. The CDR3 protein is CASSLLGAPAYNEQFF. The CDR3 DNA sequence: TGTGCCAGCAGCTTATTAGGAGCGCCAGCCTACAATGAGCAGTTCTTC.

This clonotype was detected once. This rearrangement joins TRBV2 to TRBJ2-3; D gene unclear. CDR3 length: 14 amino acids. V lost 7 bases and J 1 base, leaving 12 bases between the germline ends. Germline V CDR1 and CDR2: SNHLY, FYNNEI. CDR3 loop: CASKVAVGTDTQYF. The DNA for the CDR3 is TGTGCCAGCAAAGTGGCGGTCGGCACAGATACGCAGTATTTT. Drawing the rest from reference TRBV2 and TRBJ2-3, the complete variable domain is EPEVTQTPSHQVTQMGQEVILRCVPISNHLYFYWYRQILGQKVEFLVSFYNNEISEKSEIFDDQFSVERPDGSNFTLKIRSTKLEDSAMYFCASKVAVGTDTQYFGPGTRLTVL.

CDR3 nucleotides: TGTGCCAGCAGCACCCCGTTGGGGTTAGATGAGCAGTTCTTC. Translating it yields CASSTPLGLDEQFF. The chain links TRBV4-2 to TRBJ2-1, with D unresolved. V gave up 5 bases and J gave up 8 bases, with 16 bases separating them. CDR1 and CDR2 from the germline V gene are LGHNA and YNFKEQ. The CDR3 loop spans 14 amino acids.

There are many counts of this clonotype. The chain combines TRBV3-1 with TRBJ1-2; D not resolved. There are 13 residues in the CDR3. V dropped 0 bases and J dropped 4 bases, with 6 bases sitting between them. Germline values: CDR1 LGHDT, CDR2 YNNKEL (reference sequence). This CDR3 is CASSQDKTYGYTF. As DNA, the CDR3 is TGTGCCAGCAGCCAAGACAAAACCTATGGCTACACCTTC.

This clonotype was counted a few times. The CDR3 here is CASLPVVESSYEQYF. For the CDR3, the DNA is TGTGCCAGCCTCCCCGTAGTAGAGAGCTCCTACGAGCAGTACTTC. The chain is built from TRBV2 and TRBJ2-7; D remains ambiguous. The CDR3 spans 15 residues. The germline gives CDR1 SNHLY, CDR2 FYNNEI. Trimming took 8 bases from V and 0 from J, leaving 17 bases between them.

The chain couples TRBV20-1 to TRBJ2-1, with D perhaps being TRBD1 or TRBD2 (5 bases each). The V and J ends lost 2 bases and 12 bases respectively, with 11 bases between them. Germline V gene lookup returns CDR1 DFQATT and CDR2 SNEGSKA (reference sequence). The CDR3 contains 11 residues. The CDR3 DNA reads TGCAGTGCTAGAATGGGGACGGGGCAGTTCTTC. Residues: CSARMGTGQFF.

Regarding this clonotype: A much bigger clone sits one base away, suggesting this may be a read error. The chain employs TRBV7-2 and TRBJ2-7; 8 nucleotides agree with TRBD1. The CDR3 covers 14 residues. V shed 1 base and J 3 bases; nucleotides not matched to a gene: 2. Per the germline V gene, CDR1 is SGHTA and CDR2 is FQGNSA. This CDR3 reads CASSLGDRIYEQYF. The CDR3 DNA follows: TGTGCCAGCAGCTTAGGGGACAGGATCTACGAGCAGTACTTC.

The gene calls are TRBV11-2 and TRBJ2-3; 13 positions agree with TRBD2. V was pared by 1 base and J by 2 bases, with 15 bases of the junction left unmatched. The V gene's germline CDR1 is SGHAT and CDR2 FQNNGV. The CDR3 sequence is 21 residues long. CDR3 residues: CASSLGGLAGLTYPNTDTQYF. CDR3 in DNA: TGTGCCAGCAGCTTAGGGGGACTAGCGGGACTGACCTACCCCAACACAGATACGCAGTATTTT.

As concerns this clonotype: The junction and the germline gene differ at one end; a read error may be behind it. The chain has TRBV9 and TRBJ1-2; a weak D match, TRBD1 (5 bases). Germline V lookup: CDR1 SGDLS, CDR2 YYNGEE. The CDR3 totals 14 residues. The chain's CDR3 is CANSASGTSMSYTF. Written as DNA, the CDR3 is TGTGCCAACAGCGCCTCAGGGACCTCAATGAGCTACACCTTC.

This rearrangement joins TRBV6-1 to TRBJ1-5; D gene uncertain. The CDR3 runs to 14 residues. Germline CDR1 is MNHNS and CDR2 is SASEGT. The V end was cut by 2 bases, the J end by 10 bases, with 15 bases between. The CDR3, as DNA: TGTGCCAGCAGTGAATGGCGGCCAACGAATCCCCAGCATTTT. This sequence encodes CASSEWRPTNPQHF.

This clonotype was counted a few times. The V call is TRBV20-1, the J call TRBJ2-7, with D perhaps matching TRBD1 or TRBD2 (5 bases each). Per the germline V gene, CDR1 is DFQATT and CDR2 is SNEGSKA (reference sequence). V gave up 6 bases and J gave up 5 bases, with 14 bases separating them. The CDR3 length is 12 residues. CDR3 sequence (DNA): TGCAGTGCCGGAGGCCTGGGGGACGAGCAGTACTTC. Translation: CSAGGLGDEQYF.

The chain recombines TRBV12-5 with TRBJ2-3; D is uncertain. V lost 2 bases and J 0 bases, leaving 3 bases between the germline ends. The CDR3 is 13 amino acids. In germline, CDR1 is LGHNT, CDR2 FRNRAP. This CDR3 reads CASGLLSTDTQYF. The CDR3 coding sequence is TGTGCTAGTGGTTTGCTCAGCACAGATACGCAGTATTTT.

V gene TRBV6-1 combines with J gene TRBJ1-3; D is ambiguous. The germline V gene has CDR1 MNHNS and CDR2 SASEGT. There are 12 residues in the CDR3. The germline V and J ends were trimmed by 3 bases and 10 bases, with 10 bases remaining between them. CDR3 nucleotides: TGTGCCAGCAGTGACCGAGACCGGACCATATATTTT. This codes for CASSDRDRTIYF.

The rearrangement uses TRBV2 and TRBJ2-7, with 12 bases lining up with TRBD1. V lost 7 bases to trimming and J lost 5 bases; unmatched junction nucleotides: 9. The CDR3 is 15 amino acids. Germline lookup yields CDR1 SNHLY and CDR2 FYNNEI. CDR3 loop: CASTNSGTGGDEQYF. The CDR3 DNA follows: TGTGCCAGCACCAATTCGGGGACAGGGGGCGACGAGCAGTACTTC.

CDR3 in DNA: TGTGCCAGCAGTTTCCGTCTCCCACTTGAGCAGTTCTTC. It codes for CASSFRLPLEQFF. V gene TRBV7-9 combines with J gene TRBJ2-1; D not certain. The CDR3 extends over 13 amino acids. V was trimmed by 6 bases and J by 9 bases, leaving 15 bases between them. The germline CDR1 and CDR2 sequences are SEHNR and FQNEAQ (reference sequence).

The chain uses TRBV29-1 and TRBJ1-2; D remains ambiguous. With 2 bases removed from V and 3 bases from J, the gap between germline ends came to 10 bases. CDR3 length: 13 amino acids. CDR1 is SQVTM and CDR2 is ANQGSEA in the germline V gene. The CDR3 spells CSVEWQNHYGYTF. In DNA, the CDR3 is TGCAGCGTTGAATGGCAGAATCACTATGGCTACACCTTC.

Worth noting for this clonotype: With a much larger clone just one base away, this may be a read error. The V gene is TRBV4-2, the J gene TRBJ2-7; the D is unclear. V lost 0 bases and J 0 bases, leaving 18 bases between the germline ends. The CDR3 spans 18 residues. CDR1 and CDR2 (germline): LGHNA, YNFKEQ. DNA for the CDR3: TGTGCCAGCAGCCAAGATCCTAGTGGGCCCTTTAGCTCCTACGAGCAGTACTTC. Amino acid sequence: CASSQDPSGPFSSYEQYF.

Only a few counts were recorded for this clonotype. The DNA for the CDR3 is TGCAGTGCTCCCACAGGGGGCCGAAGCCAAGAGACCCAGTACTTC. Amino acid sequence: CSAPTGGRSQETQYF. The chain links TRBV20-1 to TRBJ2-5; TRBD1 agrees at 9 bases. V trimming: 5 bases; J trimming: 1 base; junction bases outside the gene matches: 8. The CDR3 is 15 amino acids. The germline gives CDR1 DFQATT, CDR2 SNEGSKA (reference sequence).

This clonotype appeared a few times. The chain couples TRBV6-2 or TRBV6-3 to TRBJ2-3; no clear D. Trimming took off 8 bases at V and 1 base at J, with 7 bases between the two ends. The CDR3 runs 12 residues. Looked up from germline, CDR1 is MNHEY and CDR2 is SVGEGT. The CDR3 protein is CASAEGTDTQYF. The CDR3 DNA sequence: TGTGCCAGCGCCGAAGGCACAGATACGCAGTATTTT.

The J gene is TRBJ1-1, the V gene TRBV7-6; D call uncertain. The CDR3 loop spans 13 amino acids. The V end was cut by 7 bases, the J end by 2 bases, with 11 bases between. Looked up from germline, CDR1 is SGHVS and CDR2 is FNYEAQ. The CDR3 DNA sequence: TGTGCCAGCACCTATTACAGCAACACTGAAGCTTTCTTT. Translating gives CASTYYSNTEAFF.